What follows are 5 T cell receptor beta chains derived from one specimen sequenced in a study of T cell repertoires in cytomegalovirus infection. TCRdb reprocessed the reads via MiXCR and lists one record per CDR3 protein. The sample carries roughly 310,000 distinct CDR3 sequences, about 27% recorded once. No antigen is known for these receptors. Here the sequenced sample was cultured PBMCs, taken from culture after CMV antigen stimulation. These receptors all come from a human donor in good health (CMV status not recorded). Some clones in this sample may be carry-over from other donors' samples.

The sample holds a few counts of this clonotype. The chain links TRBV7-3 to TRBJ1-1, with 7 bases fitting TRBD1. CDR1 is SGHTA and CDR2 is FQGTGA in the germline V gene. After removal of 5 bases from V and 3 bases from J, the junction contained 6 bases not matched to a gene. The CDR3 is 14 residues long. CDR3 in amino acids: CASSLSTGHTEAFF. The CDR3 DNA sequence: TGTGCCAGCAGCCTATCGACAGGGCACACTGAAGCTTTCTTT. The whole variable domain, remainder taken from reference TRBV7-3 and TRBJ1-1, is GAGVSQTPSNKVTEKGKYVELRCDPISGHTALYWYRQSLGQGPEFLIYFQGTGAADDSGLPNDRFFAVRPEGSVSTLKIQRTERGDSAVYLCASSLSTGHTEAFFGQGTRLTVV.

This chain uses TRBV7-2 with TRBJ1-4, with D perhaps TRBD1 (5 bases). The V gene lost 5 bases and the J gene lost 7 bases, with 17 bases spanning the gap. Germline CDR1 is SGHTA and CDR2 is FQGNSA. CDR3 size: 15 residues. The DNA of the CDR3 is TGTGCCAGCAGCCCCTGGTTTCGCCAGGGTGAAAAACTGTTTTTT. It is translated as CASSPWFRQGEKLFF.

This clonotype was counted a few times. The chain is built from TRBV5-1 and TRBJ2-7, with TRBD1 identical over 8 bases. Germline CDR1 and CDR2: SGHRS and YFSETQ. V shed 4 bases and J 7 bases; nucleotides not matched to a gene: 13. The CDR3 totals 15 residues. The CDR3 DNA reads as TGCGCCAGCAGCAAAGGACAGGGATCGAGACGAGAGCAGTACTTC. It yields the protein CASSKGQGSRREQYF.

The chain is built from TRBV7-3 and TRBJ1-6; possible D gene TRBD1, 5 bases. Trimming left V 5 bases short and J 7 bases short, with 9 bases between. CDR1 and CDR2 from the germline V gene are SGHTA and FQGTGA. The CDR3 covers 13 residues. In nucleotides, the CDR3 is TGTGCCAGCAGCCCCTCAGGGAATTCACCCCTCCACTTT. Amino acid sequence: CASSPSGNSPLHF.

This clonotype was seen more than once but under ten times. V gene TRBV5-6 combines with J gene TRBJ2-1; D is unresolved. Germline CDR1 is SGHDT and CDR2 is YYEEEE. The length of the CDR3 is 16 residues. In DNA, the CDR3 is TGTGCTTCCAGCAGGCCTGAGGTACAGCCCTACAATGAGCAGTTCTTC. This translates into CASSRPEVQPYNEQFF.